In its sample, the clone carrying this T cell receptor (beta chain) was seen once. As yet, its antigen is unknown. V trimming: 0 bases; J trimming: 8 bases; junction bases outside the gene matches: 3. Germline V gene data show CDR1 as SGHDT and CDR2 as YYEEEE. The CDR3 is made up of 15 amino acids. The source of the sample is a study of graft-versus-host responses after intestinal transplantation. The overall study: Among the recipients, all got anti-thymocyte globulin induction and then tacrolimus and steroids for two to four years.

Study-level points and caveats: Peak circulating GvH clone levels tracked with early post-transplant HvG declines. Recipient-marrow GvH clones were detected, some having first appeared in ileum or blood.

Here immunoSEQ multiplex PCR was the method, and the copy in TCRdb shows in-frame clones only, minus some. The repertoire holds approximately 99,000 clones, with around 91% as singletons. This clonotype was sampled from a human donor who was the organ donor for an intestinal transplant. The chain couples TRBV5-6 to TRBJ1-6; 9 bases are shared with TRBD1. The material was unstimulated CD4+ T cells sorted from spleen or lymph node cells, obtained before transplant. The CDR3, as DNA: TGTGCCAGCAGCTTGGACAGGGGGCGGGATTCACCCCTCCACTTT. It specifies CASSLDRGRDSPLHF.